Listed below are T cell receptor beta chains from one sample, sequenced in a study of blood T cell repertoires in COVID-19. Assay used: immunoSEQ multiplex PCR; TCRdb lists only in-frame clones, some missing. Altogether some 150,000 clones are present, approximately 84% being singletons, with the ten largest covering roughly 14%. The sample was peripheral blood. Receptors were obtained from a woman of 80 years or more with acute or convalescent COVID-19. Each CDR3 is given with its conserved first and last residue. The order of the fields is clone size, J gene, V gene, D gene, CDR3 protein, CDR3 DNA. The D gene is left open where the match is weak. Rows give clone size only sometimes, using once, few, many, or a class for an expanded clone.

abundance: .; j_gene: TRBJ2-6; v_gene: TRBV7-9; d_gene: .; CDR3aa: CASSLLSGRAGANVLTF; CDR3nt: TGTGCCAGCAGCTTACTTTCGGGCAGGGCTGGGGCCAACGTCCTGACTTTC
abundance: .; j_gene: TRBJ2-5; v_gene: TRBV11-2; d_gene: .; CDR3aa: CASSPNGGGLQETQYF; CDR3nt: TGTGCCAGCAGCCCCAACGGGGGTGGGCTCCAAGAGACCCAGTACTTC
abundance: .; j_gene: TRBJ1-6; v_gene: TRBV6-6; d_gene: .; CDR3aa: CASNVQDNSPLHF; CDR3nt: TGTGCCAGCAATGTTCAGGATAATTCACCCCTCCACTTT
abundance: .; j_gene: TRBJ2-1; v_gene: TRBV6-6; d_gene: TRBD2; CDR3aa: CASSLPGGEKYNEQFF; CDR3nt: TGTGCCAGCAGCCTCCCGGGGGGGGAAAAGTACAATGAGCAGTTCTTC
abundance: .; j_gene: TRBJ2-5; v_gene: TRBV5-1; d_gene: TRBD1; CDR3aa: CASSHTPGQGIQETQYF; CDR3nt: TGCGCCAGCAGTCACACCCCGGGACAGGGTATACAAGAGACCCAGTACTTC
abundance: .; j_gene: TRBJ1-3; v_gene: TRBV7-9; d_gene: .; CDR3aa: CASSLNSLGNTIYF; CDR3nt: TGTGCCAGCAGCTTAAACAGCCTAGGAAACACCATATATTTT
abundance: .; j_gene: TRBJ2-7; v_gene: TRBV6-1; d_gene: TRBD2; CDR3aa: CASSGGRREGYYEQYF; CDR3nt: TGTGCCAGCAGTGGCGGGCGGAGGGAGGGATACTACGAGCAGTACTTC
abundance: .; j_gene: TRBJ1-4; v_gene: TRBV5-1; d_gene: TRBD1; CDR3aa: CASSPGTGPPNEKLFF; CDR3nt: TGCGCCAGCAGCCCGGGGACAGGACCTCCTAATGAAAAACTGTTTTTT
abundance: few; j_gene: TRBJ1-2; v_gene: TRBV7-2; d_gene: .; CDR3aa: CASSLDTGNYGYTF; CDR3nt: TGTGCCAGCAGCTTAGATACAGGGAACTATGGCTACACCTTC
abundance: .; j_gene: TRBJ1-4; v_gene: TRBV19; d_gene: TRBD1; CDR3aa: CASSLDRGLQGKLFF; CDR3nt: TGTGCCAGTAGTCTCGACAGGGGGCTACAGGGAAAACTGTTTTTT
abundance: once; j_gene: TRBJ2-7; v_gene: TRBV5-4; d_gene: .; CDR3aa: CASSSGTSSYEQYF; CDR3nt: TGTGCCAGCAGCTCCGGGACTTCTTCCTACGAGCAGTACTTC
abundance: .; j_gene: TRBJ2-7; v_gene: TRBV10-1; d_gene: .; CDR3aa: CASSPNRLSYEQYF; CDR3nt: TGCGCCAGCAGTCCTAACCGCCTCTCCTACGAGCAGTACTTC
abundance: .; j_gene: TRBJ1-4; v_gene: TRBV20-1; d_gene: TRBD1; CDR3aa: CSASPTGGINEKLFF; CDR3nt: TGCAGTGCTAGTCCGACAGGGGGTATTAATGAAAAACTGTTTTTT
abundance: .; j_gene: TRBJ2-1; v_gene: TRBV3-1/TRBV3-2; d_gene: TRBD1; CDR3aa: CASSSGTGGTEQFF; CDR3nt: TGTGCCAGCAGCTCCGGGACAGGGGGCACTGAGCAGTTCTTC
abundance: .; j_gene: TRBJ2-5; v_gene: TRBV24-1; d_gene: .; CDR3aa: CATSDFAGLQETQYF; CDR3nt: TGTGCCACCAGTGATTTCGCGGGGCTGCAAGAGACCCAGTACTTC
abundance: .; j_gene: TRBJ1-6; v_gene: TRBV6-5; d_gene: .; CDR3aa: CASSYSTTVTNSPLHF; CDR3nt: TGTGCCAGCAGTTACTCGACTACAGTTACTAATTCACCCCTCCACTTT
abundance: .; j_gene: TRBJ2-1; v_gene: TRBV27; d_gene: .; CDR3aa: CASRKASTSSYNEQFF; CDR3nt: TGTGCCAGCAGGAAGGCTAGCACTAGCTCCTACAATGAGCAGTTCTTC
abundance: .; j_gene: TRBJ1-1; v_gene: TRBV30; d_gene: .; CDR3aa: CAWRIGAAEAFF; CDR3nt: TGTGCCTGGAGGATCGGTGCGGCAGAAGCTTTCTTT
abundance: .; j_gene: TRBJ2-7; v_gene: TRBV12-3/TRBV12-4; d_gene: TRBD1; CDR3aa: CASSPTGAYEQYF; CDR3nt: TGTGCCAGCAGCCCGACAGGGGCCTACGAGCAGTACTTC
abundance: .; j_gene: TRBJ1-3; v_gene: TRBV3-1/TRBV3-2; d_gene: TRBD1; CDR3aa: CASSLFPVRQGLRNTIYF; CDR3nt: TGTGCCAGCAGTCTATTCCCGGTTCGACAGGGACTTCGAAACACCATATATTTT
abundance: .; j_gene: TRBJ2-5; v_gene: TRBV2; d_gene: TRBD1; CDR3aa: CASSGPNRDRWLETQYF; CDR3nt: TGTGCCAGCAGCGGGCCCAATAGGGACAGGTGGTTGGAGACCCAGTACTTC
abundance: .; j_gene: TRBJ1-1; v_gene: TRBV6-2/TRBV6-3; d_gene: .; CDR3aa: CASSPGGRGIENTEAFF; CDR3nt: TGTGCCAGCAGCCCTGGAGGGCGCGGGATAGAGAACACTGAAGCTTTCTTT
abundance: .; j_gene: TRBJ2-1; v_gene: TRBV5-1; d_gene: TRBD2; CDR3aa: CASSLEPSGWGNEQFF; CDR3nt: TGCGCCAGCAGCTTGGAGCCTAGCGGATGGGGAAATGAGCAGTTCTTC
abundance: .; j_gene: TRBJ2-2; v_gene: TRBV28; d_gene: .; CDR3aa: CASSLGGGWNTGELFF; CDR3nt: TGTGCCAGCAGTTTAGGGGGGGGCTGGAACACCGGGGAGCTGTTTTTT
abundance: .; j_gene: TRBJ1-5; v_gene: TRBV2; d_gene: .; CDR3aa: CASSEAPPTSNQPQHF; CDR3nt: TGTGCCAGCAGTGAAGCCCCCCCCACAAGCAATCAGCCCCAGCATTTT
abundance: .; j_gene: TRBJ2-3; v_gene: TRBV30; d_gene: .; CDR3aa: CAWSQGPDTQYF; CDR3nt: TGTGCCTGGTCACAGGGACCAGATACGCAGTATTTT
abundance: .; j_gene: TRBJ2-3; v_gene: TRBV4-1; d_gene: .; CDR3aa: CASSQVVQASTDTQYF; CDR3nt: TGCGCCAGCAGCCAAGTGGTACAGGCCAGCACAGATACGCAGTATTTT
abundance: .; j_gene: TRBJ2-3; v_gene: TRBV27; d_gene: TRBD2; CDR3aa: CASTGGRALPLGTQYF; CDR3nt: TGTGCCAGCACTGGCGGGAGGGCCCTCCCGCTGGGGACGCAGTATTTT
abundance: .; j_gene: TRBJ2-7; v_gene: TRBV6-2/TRBV6-3; d_gene: TRBD1; CDR3aa: CASSRPTGSSYEQYF; CDR3nt: TGTGCCAGCAGTCGGCCGACAGGGAGCTCCTACGAGCAGTACTTC
abundance: .; j_gene: TRBJ2-1; v_gene: TRBV27; d_gene: TRBD1; CDR3aa: CASSVSGQVYNEQFF; CDR3nt: TGTGCCAGCAGTGTCTCCGGACAGGTCTACAATGAGCAGTTCTTC
abundance: few; j_gene: TRBJ2-2; v_gene: TRBV11-2; d_gene: .; CDR3aa: CASSFQGGDTGELFF; CDR3nt: TGTGCCAGCAGCTTCCAGGGCGGGGACACCGGGGAGCTGTTTTTT
abundance: once; j_gene: TRBJ2-1; v_gene: TRBV25-1; d_gene: TRBD1; CDR3aa: CASTGTASEQFF; CDR3nt: TGTGCCAGCACCGGGACAGCAAGTGAGCAGTTCTTC
abundance: few; j_gene: TRBJ2-2; v_gene: TRBV29-1; d_gene: .; CDR3aa: CSVRRGTPSTGELFF; CDR3nt: TGCAGCGTTCGCCGCGGGACCCCGAGCACCGGGGAGCTGTTTTTT
abundance: .; j_gene: TRBJ2-7; v_gene: TRBV6-5; d_gene: .; CDR3aa: CASSWRDSEPYEQYF; CDR3nt: TGTGCCAGCAGTTGGAGAGACAGCGAACCCTACGAGCAGTACTTC
abundance: .; j_gene: TRBJ1-6; v_gene: TRBV30; d_gene: .; CDR3aa: CAWRAKQPNSPLHF; CDR3nt: TGTGCCTGGAGGGCCAAACAGCCCAATTCACCCCTCCACTTT
abundance: .; j_gene: TRBJ1-2; v_gene: TRBV7-9; d_gene: .; CDR3aa: CASSLVPRPGYTF; CDR3nt: TGTGCCAGCAGCTTAGTTCCCAGGCCTGGCTACACCTTC
abundance: many; j_gene: TRBJ2-1; v_gene: TRBV6-5; d_gene: .; CDR3aa: CASSYQVREQFF; CDR3nt: TGTGCCAGCAGTTACCAGGTACGTGAGCAGTTCTTC
abundance: .; j_gene: TRBJ2-1; v_gene: TRBV6-6; d_gene: TRBD2; CDR3aa: CASRLAGYNEQFF; CDR3nt: TGTGCCAGCAGACTAGCGGGTTACAATGAGCAGTTCTTC
abundance: .; j_gene: TRBJ2-1; v_gene: TRBV6-5; d_gene: TRBD2; CDR3aa: CASIGGRAPKNEQFF; CDR3nt: TGTGCCAGCATTGGCGGGAGGGCCCCTAAGAATGAGCAGTTCTTC
abundance: .; j_gene: TRBJ1-2; v_gene: TRBV28; d_gene: .; CDR3aa: CASSLLGAANYGYTF; CDR3nt: TGTGCCAGCAGTTTGTTGGGGGCAGCCAACTATGGCTACACCTTC
abundance: .; j_gene: TRBJ2-4; v_gene: TRBV5-1; d_gene: .; CDR3aa: CASSPPGGNIQYF; CDR3nt: TGCGCCAGCAGCCCTCCGGGTGGAAACATTCAGTACTTC